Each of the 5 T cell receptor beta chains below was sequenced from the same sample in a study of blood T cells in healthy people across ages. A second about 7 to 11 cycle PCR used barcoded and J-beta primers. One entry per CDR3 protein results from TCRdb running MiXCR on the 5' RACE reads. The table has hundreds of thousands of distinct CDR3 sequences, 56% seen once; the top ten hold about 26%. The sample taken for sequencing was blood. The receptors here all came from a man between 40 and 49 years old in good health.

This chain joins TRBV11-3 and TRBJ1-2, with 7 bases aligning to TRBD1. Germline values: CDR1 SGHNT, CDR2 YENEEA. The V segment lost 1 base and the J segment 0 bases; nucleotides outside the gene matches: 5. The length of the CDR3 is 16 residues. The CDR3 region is CASSLGRDSPNYGYTF. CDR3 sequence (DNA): TGTGCCAGCAGCTTAGGGCGGGACAGCCCTAACTATGGCTACACCTTC.

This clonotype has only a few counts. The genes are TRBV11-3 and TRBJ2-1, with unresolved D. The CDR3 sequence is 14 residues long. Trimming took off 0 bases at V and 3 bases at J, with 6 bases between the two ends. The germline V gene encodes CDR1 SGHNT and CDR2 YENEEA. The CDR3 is CASSLDLVYNEQFF. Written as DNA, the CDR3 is TGTGCCAGCAGCTTAGATCTGGTCTACAATGAGCAGTTCTTC. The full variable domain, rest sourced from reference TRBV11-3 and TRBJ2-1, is EAGVVQSPRYKIIEKKQPVAFWCNPISGHNTLYWYLQNLGQGPELLIRYENEEAVDDSQLPKDRFSAERLKGVDSTLKIQPAELGDSAVYLCASSLDLVYNEQFFGPGTRLTVL.

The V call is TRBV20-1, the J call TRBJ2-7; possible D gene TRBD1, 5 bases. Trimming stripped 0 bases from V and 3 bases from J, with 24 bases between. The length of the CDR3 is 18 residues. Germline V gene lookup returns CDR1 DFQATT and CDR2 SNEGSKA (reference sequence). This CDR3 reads CSARDRAGLPIAFYEQYF. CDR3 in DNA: TGCAGTGCTAGAGATCGGGCAGGGCTCCCAATCGCCTTCTACGAGCAGTACTTC.

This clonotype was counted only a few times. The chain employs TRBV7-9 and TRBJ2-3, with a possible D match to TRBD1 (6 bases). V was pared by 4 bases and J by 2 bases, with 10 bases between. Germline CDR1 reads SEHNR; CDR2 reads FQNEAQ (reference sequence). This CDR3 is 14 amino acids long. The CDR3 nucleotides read TGTGCCAGCAGCTCCGGACAGTTCACAGATACGCAGTATTTT. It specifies CASSSGQFTDTQYF.

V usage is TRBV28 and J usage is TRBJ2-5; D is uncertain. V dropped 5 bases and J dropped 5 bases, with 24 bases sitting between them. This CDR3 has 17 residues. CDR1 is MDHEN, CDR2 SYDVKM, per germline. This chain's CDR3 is CASSRLRASTGRETQYF. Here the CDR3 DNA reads TGTGCCAGCAGTCGTCTTCGGGCCTCAACTGGCCGGGAGACCCAGTACTTC.